The TCR beta chain under discussion was sequenced for a study of T cells after yellow fever vaccination. This clonotype has a count of ten or more. The antigen is not known. Germline is not matched at one junction end, which may reflect a read error. This CDR3 has 13 residues. Germline assignment: CDR1 KGHSH and CDR2 LQKENI. Whole-study results and caveats: The secondary response was weaker but peaked faster, day 5 versus 15.

TCRdb ran MiXCR on the 5' RACE reads and lists one entry per CDR3 protein. The sample consists of more than 300,000 distinct CDR3 sequences, about 10% of them appearing once. The clonotype was recovered from a man aged 18 to 29 who received the YFV17D yellow fever vaccine. The chain uses TRBV18 and TRBJ1-1; unclear D gene. The sample was CD4+ T cells sorted from PBMCs, taken 45 days after the yellow fever booster vaccination. The CDR3 nucleotides are TGCGCCAGCAGCCCTCAGACGAACACTGAAGCTTTCTTT. It codes for CASSPQTNTEAFF. The full variable domain, rest sourced from reference TRBV18 and TRBJ1-1, is NAGVMQNPRHLVRRRGQEARLRCSPMKGHSHVYWYRQLPEEGLKFMVYLQKENIIDESGMPKERFSAEFPKEGPSILRIQQVVRGDSAAYFCASSPQTNTEAFFGQGTRLTVV.